The clone carrying this TCR beta chain has at least ten counts. What it binds is unknown. Measured with immunoSEQ multiplex PCR; TCRdb has only the in-frame clones, and not every one. The sample yields roughly 74,000 clones, about 92% seen once. The sample belongs to a study of OX40 agonist ivuxolimab in advanced cancers. Broader study findings: Specificity for antigen went undetermined in the expanded peripheral T cells.

This CDR3 has 16 residues. Germline CDR1 SEHNR, CDR2 FQNEAQ (reference sequence). J was trimmed by 3 bases and V by 5 bases; bases with no gene match: 9. The sequence came from an adult with an advanced solid tumor such as melanoma, head and neck, liver or kidney cancer. Sequenced here: CD4+ or CD8+ T cells sorted from blood, sampled in a trial of the OX40 agonist ivuxolimab. This chain joins TRBV7-9 and TRBJ1-1; 10 bases are a match to TRBD1. CDR3 amino acids: CASSMWTGGLDTEAFF. CDR3 bases: TGTGCCAGCAGCATGTGGACAGGGGGATTGGACACTGAAGCTTTCTTT.